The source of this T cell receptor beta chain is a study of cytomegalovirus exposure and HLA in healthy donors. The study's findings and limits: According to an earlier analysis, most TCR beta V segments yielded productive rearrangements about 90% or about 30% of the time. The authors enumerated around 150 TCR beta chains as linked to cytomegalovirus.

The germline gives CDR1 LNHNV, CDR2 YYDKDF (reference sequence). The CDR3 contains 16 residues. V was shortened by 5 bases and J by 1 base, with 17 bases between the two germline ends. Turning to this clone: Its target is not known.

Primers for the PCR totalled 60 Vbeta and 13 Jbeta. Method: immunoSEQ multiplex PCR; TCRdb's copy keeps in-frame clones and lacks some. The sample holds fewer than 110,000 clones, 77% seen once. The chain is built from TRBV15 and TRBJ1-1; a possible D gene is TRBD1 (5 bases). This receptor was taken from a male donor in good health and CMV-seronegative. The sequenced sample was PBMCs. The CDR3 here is CATSGGTHGWNTEAFF. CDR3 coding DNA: TGTGCCACCAGCGGGGGGACCCACGGATGGAACACTGAAGCTTTCTTT.